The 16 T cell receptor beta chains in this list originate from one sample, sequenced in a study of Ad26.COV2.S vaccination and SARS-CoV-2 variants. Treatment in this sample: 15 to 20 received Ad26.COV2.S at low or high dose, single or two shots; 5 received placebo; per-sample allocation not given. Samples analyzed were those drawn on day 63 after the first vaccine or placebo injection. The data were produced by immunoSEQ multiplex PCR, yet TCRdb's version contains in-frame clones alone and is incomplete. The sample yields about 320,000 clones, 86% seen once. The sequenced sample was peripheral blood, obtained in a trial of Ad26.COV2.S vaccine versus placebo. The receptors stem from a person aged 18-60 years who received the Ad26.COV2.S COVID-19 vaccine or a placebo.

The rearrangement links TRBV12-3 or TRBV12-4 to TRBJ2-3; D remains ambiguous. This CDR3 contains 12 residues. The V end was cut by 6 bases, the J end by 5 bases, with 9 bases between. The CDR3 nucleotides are TGTGCCAGCAGCCTAATGGGAGATACGCAGTATTTT. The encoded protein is CASSLMGDTQYF.

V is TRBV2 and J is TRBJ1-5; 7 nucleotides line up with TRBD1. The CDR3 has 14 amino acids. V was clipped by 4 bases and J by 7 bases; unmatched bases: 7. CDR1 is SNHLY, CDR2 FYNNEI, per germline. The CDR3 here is CASSGVDRTQPQHF. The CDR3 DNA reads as TGTGCCAGCAGTGGGGTGGACAGGACGCAGCCCCAGCATTTT. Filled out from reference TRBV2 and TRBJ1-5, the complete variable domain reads EPEVTQTPSHQVTQMGQEVILRCVPISNHLYFYWYRQILGQKVEFLVSFYNNEISEKSEIFDDQFSVERPDGSNFTLKIRSTKLEDSAMYFCASSGVDRTQPQHFGDGTRLSIL.

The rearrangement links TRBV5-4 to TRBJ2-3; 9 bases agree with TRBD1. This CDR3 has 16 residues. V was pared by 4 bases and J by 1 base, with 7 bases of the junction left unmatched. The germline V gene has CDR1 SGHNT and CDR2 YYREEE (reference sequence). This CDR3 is CASSLRTGGGTDTQYF. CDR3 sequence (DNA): TGTGCCAGCAGCCTCCGTACAGGGGGCGGCACAGATACGCAGTATTTT.

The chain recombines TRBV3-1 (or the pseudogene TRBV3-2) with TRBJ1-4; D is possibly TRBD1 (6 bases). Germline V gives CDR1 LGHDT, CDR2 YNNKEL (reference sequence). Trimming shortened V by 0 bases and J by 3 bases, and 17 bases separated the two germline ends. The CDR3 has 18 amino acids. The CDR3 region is CASSQEFGCRGANEKLFF. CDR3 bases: TGTGCCAGCAGCCAAGAGTTTGGATGCAGGGGTGCTAATGAAAAACTGTTTTTT.

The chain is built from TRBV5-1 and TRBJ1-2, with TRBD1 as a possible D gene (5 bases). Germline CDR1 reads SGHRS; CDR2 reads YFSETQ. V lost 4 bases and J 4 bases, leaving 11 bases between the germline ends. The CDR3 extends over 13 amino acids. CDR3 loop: CASSGDSIYGYTF. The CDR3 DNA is TGCGCCAGCAGCGGAGACAGTATCTATGGCTACACCTTC. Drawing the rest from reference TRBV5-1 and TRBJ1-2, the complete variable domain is KAGVTQTPRYLIKTRGQQVTLSCSPISGHRSVSWYQQTPGQGLQFLFEYFSETQRNKGNFPGRFSGRQFSNSRSEMNVSTLELGDSALYLCASSGDSIYGYTFGSGTRLTVV.

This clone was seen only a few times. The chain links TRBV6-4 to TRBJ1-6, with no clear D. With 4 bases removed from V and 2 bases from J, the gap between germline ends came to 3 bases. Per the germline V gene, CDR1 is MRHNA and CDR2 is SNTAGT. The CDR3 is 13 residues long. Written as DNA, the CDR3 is TGTGCCAGCAGTGTCACCTATAATTCACCCCTCCACTTT. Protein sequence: CASSVTYNSPLHF.

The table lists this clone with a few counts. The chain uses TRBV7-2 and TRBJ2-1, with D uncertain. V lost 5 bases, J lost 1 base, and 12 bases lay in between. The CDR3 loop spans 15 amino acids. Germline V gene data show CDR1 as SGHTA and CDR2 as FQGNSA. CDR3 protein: CASSRTVISYNEQFF. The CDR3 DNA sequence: TGTGCCAGCAGCCGGACGGTGATATCCTACAATGAGCAGTTCTTC.

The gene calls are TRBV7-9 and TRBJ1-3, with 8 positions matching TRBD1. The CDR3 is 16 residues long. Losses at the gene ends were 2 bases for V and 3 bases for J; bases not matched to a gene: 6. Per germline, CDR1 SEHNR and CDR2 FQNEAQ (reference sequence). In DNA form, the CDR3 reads TGTGCCAGCAGCTTATTAATGACAGGGGATGGAAACACCATATATTTT. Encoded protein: CASSLLMTGDGNTIYF.

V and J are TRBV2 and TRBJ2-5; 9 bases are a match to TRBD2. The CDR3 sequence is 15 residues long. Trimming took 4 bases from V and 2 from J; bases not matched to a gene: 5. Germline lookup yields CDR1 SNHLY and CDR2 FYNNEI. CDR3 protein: CASSGPLAGQETQYF. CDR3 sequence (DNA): TGTGCCAGCAGTGGCCCCCTAGCGGGGCAAGAGACCCAGTACTTC.

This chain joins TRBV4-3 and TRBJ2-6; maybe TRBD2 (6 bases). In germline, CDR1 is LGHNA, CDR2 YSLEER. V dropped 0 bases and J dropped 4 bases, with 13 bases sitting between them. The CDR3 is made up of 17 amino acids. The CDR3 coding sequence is TGCGCCAGCAGCCAAGATGTGGGGGGAAGAGGGGCCAACGTCCTGACTTTC. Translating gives CASSQDVGGRGANVLTF.

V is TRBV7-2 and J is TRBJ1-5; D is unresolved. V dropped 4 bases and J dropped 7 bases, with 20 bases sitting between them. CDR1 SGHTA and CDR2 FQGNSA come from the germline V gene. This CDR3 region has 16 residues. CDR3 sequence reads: CASSSYLGGLEQPQHF. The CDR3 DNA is TGTGCCAGCAGCTCCTATCTGGGAGGATTGGAACAGCCCCAGCATTTT.

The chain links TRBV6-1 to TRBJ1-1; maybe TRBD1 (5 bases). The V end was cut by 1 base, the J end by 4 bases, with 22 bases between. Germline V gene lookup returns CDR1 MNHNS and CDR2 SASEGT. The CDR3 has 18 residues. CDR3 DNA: TGTGCCAGCAGTGAAGACGTAATCGGCAGGGCTGGGGGCACTGAAGCTTTCTTT. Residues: CASSEDVIGRAGGTEAFF.

CDR3 residues: CASSQEPGQQRGYTF. CDR3 sequence (DNA): TGCGCCAGCAGCCAAGAACCGGGACAGCAAAGGGGCTACACCTTC. The chain links TRBV4-3 to TRBJ1-2; 7 bases fit TRBD1. Germline V gives CDR1 LGHNA, CDR2 YSLEER. V lost 0 bases and J lost 8; bases outside the gene matches: 9. This CDR3 has 15 residues.

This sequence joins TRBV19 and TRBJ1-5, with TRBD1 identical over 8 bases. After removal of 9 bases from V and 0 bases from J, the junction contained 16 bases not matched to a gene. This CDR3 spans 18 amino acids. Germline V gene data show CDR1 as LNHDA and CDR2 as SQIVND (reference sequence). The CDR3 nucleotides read TGTGCCAGCCGTACCCTAGGACAGGGTGAATATAGCAATCAGCCCCAGCATTTT. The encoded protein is CASRTLGQGEYSNQPQHF.

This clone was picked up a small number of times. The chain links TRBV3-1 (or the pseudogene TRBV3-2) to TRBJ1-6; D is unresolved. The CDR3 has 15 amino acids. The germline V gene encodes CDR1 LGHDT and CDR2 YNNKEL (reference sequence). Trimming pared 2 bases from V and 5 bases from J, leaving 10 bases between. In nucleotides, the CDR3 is TGTGCCAGCAGCCAAACCCTGAGTAATAATTCACCCCTCCACTTT. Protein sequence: CASSQTLSNNSPLHF.

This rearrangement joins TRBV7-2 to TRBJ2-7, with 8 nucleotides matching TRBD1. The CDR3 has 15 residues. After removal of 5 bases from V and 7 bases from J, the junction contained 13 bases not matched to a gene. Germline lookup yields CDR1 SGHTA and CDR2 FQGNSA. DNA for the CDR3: TGTGCCAGCAGCCGTTCGGGACAGGTCTCATTGGAGCAGTACTTC. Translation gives CASSRSGQVSLEQYF.